A selection of T cell receptor beta chains follows, all from one sample in a study of shared clonotypes between healthy human individuals. The repertoire was sequenced with immunoSEQ multiplex PCR; TCRdb's copy has only in-frame clones and lacks some. Here the sample spans roughly 2,300,000 clones, around 92% being singletons. The sample was naive CD4+ T cells from PBMCs. The receptor source for this set is a man between 18 and 29 years old in good health. Some clones in this sample may be carry-over from other donors' samples. Both conserved end residues are part of each CDR3. A D gene is named only where the DNA matches it firmly. The size field is filled for only some rows; it gives once, few, many or a size class.

j_gene: TRBJ2-3
v_gene: TRBV19
abundance: -
d_gene: -
CDR3aa: CASSMVVTKKRGNTQYF
CDR3nt: TGTGCCAGTAGTATGGTCGTGACCAAGAAAAGGGGGAATACGCAGTATTTT

j_gene: TRBJ2-7
v_gene: TRBV5-1
abundance: -
d_gene: -
CDR3aa: CASSLGTSRPGAYEQYF
CDR3nt: TGCGCCAGCAGCCTGGGGACCTCCAGGCCAGGAGCCTACGAGCAGTACTTC

j_gene: TRBJ2-1
v_gene: TRBV5-1
abundance: -
d_gene: -
CDR3aa: CATARGSGYNEQFF
CDR3nt: TGCGCCACCGCCCGTGGGAGTGGCTACAATGAGCAGTTCTTC

j_gene: TRBJ2-2
v_gene: TRBV7-6
abundance: -
d_gene: -
CDR3aa: CASSLGFGLNTGELFF
CDR3nt: TGTGCCAGCAGCTTAGGATTCGGACTTAACACCGGGGAGCTGTTTTTT

j_gene: TRBJ1-1
v_gene: TRBV4-1
abundance: -
d_gene: TRBD1
CDR3aa: CASSQESGGKTEAFF
CDR3nt: TGCGCCAGCAGCCAAGAGTCAGGGGGTAAGACTGAAGCTTTCTTT

j_gene: TRBJ1-1
v_gene: TRBV7-2
abundance: -
d_gene: -
CDR3aa: CASSPSGNTEAFF
CDR3nt: TGTGCCAGCAGCCCATCGGGAAACACTGAAGCTTTCTTT

j_gene: TRBJ2-1
v_gene: TRBV2
abundance: -
d_gene: -
CDR3aa: CASKRGPGYNEQFF
CDR3nt: TGTGCCAGCAAACGGGGCCCGGGCTACAATGAGCAGTTCTTC

j_gene: TRBJ2-3
v_gene: TRBV19
abundance: -
d_gene: -
CDR3aa: CASSIEGGPWDTQYF
CDR3nt: TGTGCCAGTAGTATAGAGGGGGGACCGTGGGATACGCAGTATTTT

j_gene: TRBJ2-1
v_gene: TRBV7-3
abundance: few
d_gene: TRBD2
CDR3aa: CASSPGGGSYNEQFF
CDR3nt: TGTGCCAGCAGCCCGGGGGGAGGCTCCTACAATGAGCAGTTCTTC

j_gene: TRBJ1-2
v_gene: TRBV9
abundance: -
d_gene: -
CDR3aa: CASSVVLGGAGGYTF
CDR3nt: TGTGCCAGCAGCGTAGTTTTGGGGGGCGCAGGTGGCTACACCTTC

j_gene: TRBJ2-5
v_gene: TRBV28
abundance: -
d_gene: -
CDR3aa: CASSPRVGYPLTQYF
CDR3nt: TGTGCCAGCAGTCCGAGGGTAGGCTACCCACTGACCCAGTACTTC

j_gene: TRBJ2-5
v_gene: TRBV30
abundance: -
d_gene: -
CDR3aa: CAWSRPAKETQYF
CDR3nt: TGTGCCTGGAGCCGCCCAGCGAAAGAGACCCAGTACTTC

j_gene: TRBJ2-3
v_gene: TRBV5-4
abundance: -
d_gene: TRBD2
CDR3aa: CASSRAGVSTDTQYF
CDR3nt: TGTGCCAGCAGCCGGGCGGGGGTCAGCACAGATACGCAGTATTTT

j_gene: TRBJ2-1
v_gene: TRBV7-6
abundance: -
d_gene: -
CDR3aa: CASSSLAQPYNEQFF
CDR3nt: TGTGCCAGCAGCTCTTTAGCGCAACCCTACAATGAGCAGTTCTTC

j_gene: TRBJ2-4
v_gene: TRBV6-1
abundance: -
d_gene: TRBD1
CDR3aa: CASSSDREGIQYF
CDR3nt: TGTGCCAGCAGTTCGGACAGGGAAGGCATTCAGTACTTC

j_gene: TRBJ2-1
v_gene: TRBV2
abundance: -
d_gene: -
CDR3aa: CASSKDSGLYNEQFF
CDR3nt: TGTGCCAGCAGTAAAGATAGCGGACTCTACAATGAGCAGTTCTTC

j_gene: TRBJ2-1
v_gene: TRBV29-1
abundance: -
d_gene: TRBD1
CDR3aa: CSNSRDRGNEQFF
CDR3nt: TGCAGCAACTCCCGGGACAGGGGCAATGAGCAGTTCTTC

j_gene: TRBJ2-7
v_gene: TRBV5-4
abundance: once
d_gene: -
CDR3aa: CASESGTPGNEQYF
CDR3nt: TGTGCCAGCGAATCCGGGACACCAGGGAACGAGCAGTACTTC

j_gene: TRBJ2-5
v_gene: TRBV2
abundance: -
d_gene: TRBD2
CDR3aa: CASSGGTSGTETQYF
CDR3nt: TGTGCCAGCAGTGGCGGGACTAGCGGGACAGAGACCCAGTACTTC

j_gene: TRBJ1-4
v_gene: TRBV28
abundance: -
d_gene: -
CDR3aa: CASSSGQLANEKLFF
CDR3nt: TGTGCCAGCAGTTCCGGACAGCTTGCTAATGAAAAACTGTTTTTT